The 7 T cell receptor beta chains in this list originate from one sample, sequenced in a study of blood T cell repertoires in COVID-19. The data were produced by immunoSEQ multiplex PCR, yet TCRdb's version contains in-frame clones alone and is incomplete. The sample lists 95,000 to 150,000 clones; roughly 72% were seen once. The sequenced sample consisted of peripheral blood. These TCRs come from a man aged 55 to 70 with acute or convalescent COVID-19.

The CDR3 sequence is CASSPPNEVAPTGELFF. The CDR3 nucleotides read TGTGCCAGCTCACCACCTAATGAGGTTGCGCCCACCGGGGAGCTGTTTTTT. This chain connects TRBV18 to TRBJ2-2; D unresolved. The CDR3 covers 17 residues. V shed 0 bases and J shed 4 bases, with 15 bases lying between them. CDR1 and CDR2 (germline): KGHSH, LQKENI.

The sample holds a few counts of this clone. This chain uses TRBV19 with TRBJ1-5, with 9 bases fitting TRBD1. The germline CDR1 and CDR2 sequences are LNHDA and SQIVND (reference sequence). Losses at the gene ends were 4 bases for V and 5 bases for J; bases not matched to a gene: 9. This CDR3 comprises 16 residues. DNA for the CDR3: TGTGCCAGTAGTACCTCCGGGACAGGGAATTATCAGCCCCAGCATTTT. Amino acid sequence: CASSTSGTGNYQPQHF.

In DNA, the CDR3 is TGTGCCAGCAGCCCCGGACATGATGCCACCTACAATGAGCAGTTCTTC. Its translation: CASSPGHDATYNEQFF. V gene TRBV28 combines with J gene TRBJ2-1; the D gene is possibly TRBD1 (5 bases). Trimming left V 6 bases short and J 2 bases short, with 17 bases between. The CDR3 contains 16 residues. Germline assignment: CDR1 MDHEN and CDR2 SYDVKM.

This clone was seen a handful of times. The V and J genes are TRBV11-3 and TRBJ1-6; TRBD1 is a possible D gene (6 bases). Per germline, CDR1 SGHNT and CDR2 YENEEA. The CDR3 has 17 residues. Deletions cut 0 bases from V and 0 bases from J, with 9 bases between. CDR3 loop: CASSLDAGVSYNSPLHF. The CDR3 region has the DNA TGTGCCAGCAGCTTAGACGCAGGGGTCTCCTATAATTCACCCCTCCACTTT.

This sequence joins TRBV4-2 and TRBJ1-1, with D uncertain. The CDR3 totals 14 residues. Between the trimmed V and J ends, which lost 4 bases and 0 bases, there was a span of 9 bases. The V gene's germline CDR1 is LGHNA and CDR2 YNFKEQ. Here the CDR3 DNA reads TGTGCCAGCAGCCCGAGAGACTTGAACACTGAAGCTTTCTTT. It translates to CASSPRDLNTEAFF.

The chain employs TRBV27 and TRBJ1-2; TRBD1 agrees at 7 bases. Germline trimming cut 5 bases from V and 3 bases from J; bases unmatched to any gene: 6. CDR3 length: 14 residues. Germline CDR1 reads MNHEY; CDR2 reads SMNVEV (reference sequence). The CDR3 protein is CASSSGQDYYGYTF. The CDR3, as DNA: TGTGCCAGCAGTAGTGGACAGGACTACTATGGCTACACCTTC.

The V call is TRBV19, the J call TRBJ1-5; possible D gene TRBD1, 5 bases. The germline V and J ends were trimmed by 3 bases and 2 bases, with 11 bases remaining between them. The CDR3 extends over 15 amino acids. Germline CDR1 is LNHDA and CDR2 is SQIVND (reference sequence). Written as DNA, the CDR3 is TGTGCCAGTAGTATGGGCAGGGCTGGCAATCAGCCCCAGCATTTT. It specifies CASSMGRAGNQPQHF.